Listed here is a single T cell receptor (beta chain). Its antigen is unknown. The PCR ran on 60 Vbeta and 13 Jbeta primers. The repertoire was sequenced with immunoSEQ multiplex PCR; TCRdb's copy has only in-frame clones and lacks some. The table shows under 250,000 clones, with around four fifths occurring only once. The sample originates from a study of cytomegalovirus exposure and HLA in healthy donors. On the study more broadly: Tens of millions of unique TCR sequences came from HLA-typed donors in an early release. Study findings and constraints: Some V segments, including TRBV6-2 and TRBV6-3, were excluded as indistinguishable. Sequencing depth roughly uniform across donors was assumed in presence/absence analyses. Listed as cytomegalovirus-associated were 150 or so TCR beta chains.

V was shortened by 4 bases and J by 2 bases, with 21 bases between the two germline ends. Germline V gene data show CDR1 as SGHNT and CDR2 as YYREEE (reference sequence). This CDR3 is built from 17 residues. The chain couples TRBV5-4 to TRBJ1-2; perhaps TRBD1 as D (5 bases). The TCR originated in a boy aged 5-17 years in good health and CMV-seronegative. The specimen was PBMCs. CDR3: CASSPNPGGRRNYGYTF. DNA of the CDR3: TGTGCCAGCAGCCCCAACCCGGGGGGACGGAGGAACTATGGCTACACCTTC.